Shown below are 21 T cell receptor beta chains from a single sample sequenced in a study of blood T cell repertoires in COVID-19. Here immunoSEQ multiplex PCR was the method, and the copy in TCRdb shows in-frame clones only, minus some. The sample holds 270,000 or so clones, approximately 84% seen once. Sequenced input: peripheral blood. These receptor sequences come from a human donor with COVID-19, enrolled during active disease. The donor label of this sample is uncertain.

The CDR3 loop reads CASSQLGGRLPSPLHF. CDR3 DNA sequence: TGTGCCAGCAGCCAACTAGGGGGCCGTTTACCTTCACCCCTCCACTTT. The chain has TRBV3-1 (or the pseudogene TRBV3-2) and TRBJ1-6, with TRBD1 matching over 7 bases. Germline lookup yields CDR1 LGHDT and CDR2 YNNKEL (reference sequence). The CDR3 extends over 16 amino acids. With 2 bases clipped from V and 9 bases from J, the junction kept 10 bases outside the gene matches.

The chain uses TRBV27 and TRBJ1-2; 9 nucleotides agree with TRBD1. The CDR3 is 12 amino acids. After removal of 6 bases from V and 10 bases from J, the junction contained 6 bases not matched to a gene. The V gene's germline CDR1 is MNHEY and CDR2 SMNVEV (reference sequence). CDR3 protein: CASRGQGNDYTF. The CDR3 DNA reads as TGTGCCAGCAGGGGACAGGGAAACGACTACACCTTC.

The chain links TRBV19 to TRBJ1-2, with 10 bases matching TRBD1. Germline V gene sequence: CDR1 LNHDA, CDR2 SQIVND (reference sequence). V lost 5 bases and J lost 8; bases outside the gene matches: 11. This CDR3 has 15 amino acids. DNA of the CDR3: TGTGCCAGTAGTCCCTCGACAGGGGGCGTGGGGGGCTACACCTTC. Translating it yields CASSPSTGGVGGYTF.

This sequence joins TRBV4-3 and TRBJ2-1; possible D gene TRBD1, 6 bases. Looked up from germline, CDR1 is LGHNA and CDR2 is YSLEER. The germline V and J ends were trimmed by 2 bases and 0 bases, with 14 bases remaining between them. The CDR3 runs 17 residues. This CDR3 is CASSQWDTSGSYNEQFF. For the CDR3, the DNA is TGCGCCAGCAGCCAATGGGACACGAGTGGCTCCTACAATGAGCAGTTCTTC.

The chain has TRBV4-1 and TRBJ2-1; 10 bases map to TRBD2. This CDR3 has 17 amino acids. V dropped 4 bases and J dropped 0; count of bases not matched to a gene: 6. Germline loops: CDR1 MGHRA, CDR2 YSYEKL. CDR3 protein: CASSPGLAADSYNEQFF. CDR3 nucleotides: TGCGCCAGCAGCCCCGGACTAGCGGCCGACTCCTACAATGAGCAGTTCTTC.

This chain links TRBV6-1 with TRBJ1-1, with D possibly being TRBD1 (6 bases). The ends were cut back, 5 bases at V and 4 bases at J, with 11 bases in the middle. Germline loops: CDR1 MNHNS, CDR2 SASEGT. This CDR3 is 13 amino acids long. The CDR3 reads CASSFRGITEAFF. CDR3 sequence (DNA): TGTGCCAGCAGTTTCAGGGGTATCACTGAAGCTTTCTTT.

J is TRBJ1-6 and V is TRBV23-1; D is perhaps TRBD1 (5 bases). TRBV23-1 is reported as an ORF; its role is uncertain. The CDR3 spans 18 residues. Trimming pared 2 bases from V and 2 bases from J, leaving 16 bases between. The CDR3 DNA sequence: TGCGCCAGCAGTCAAACCGGAGGGATGGGGCCCTATAATTCACCCCTCCACTTT. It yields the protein CASSQTGGMGPYNSPLHF.

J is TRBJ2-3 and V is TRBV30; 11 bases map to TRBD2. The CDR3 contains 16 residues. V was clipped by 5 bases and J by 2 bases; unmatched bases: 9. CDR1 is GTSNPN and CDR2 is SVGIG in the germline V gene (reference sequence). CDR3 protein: CAWGPGGLAVTDTQYF. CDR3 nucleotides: TGTGCCTGGGGACCCGGGGGACTAGCGGTCACAGATACGCAGTATTTT.

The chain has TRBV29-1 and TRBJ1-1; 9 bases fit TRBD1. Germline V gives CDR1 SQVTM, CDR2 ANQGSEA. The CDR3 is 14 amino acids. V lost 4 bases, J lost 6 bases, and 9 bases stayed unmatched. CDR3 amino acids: CSVGVPGQGAEAFF. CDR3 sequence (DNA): TGCAGCGTTGGGGTTCCGGGACAGGGAGCTGAAGCTTTCTTT.

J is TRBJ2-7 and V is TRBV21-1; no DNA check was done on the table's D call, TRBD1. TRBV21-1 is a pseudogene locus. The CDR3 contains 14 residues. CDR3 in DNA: TGTGCCAGCAGCACCAAGGACAGCCCTTACGAGCAGTACTTC. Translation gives CASSTKDSPYEQYF.

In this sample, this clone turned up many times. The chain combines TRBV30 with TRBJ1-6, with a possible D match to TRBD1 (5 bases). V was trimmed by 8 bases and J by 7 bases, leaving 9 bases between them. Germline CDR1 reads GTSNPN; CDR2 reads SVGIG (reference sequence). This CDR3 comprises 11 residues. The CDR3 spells CAAKGNSPLHF. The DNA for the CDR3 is TGTGCCGCCAAGGGGAATTCACCCCTCCACTTT.

The CDR3 region is CASSTYSQETQYF. The CDR3, as DNA: TGTGCCAGCAGCACGTACTCCCAAGAGACCCAGTACTTC. This chain joins TRBV6-5 and TRBJ2-5, with no clear D. The CDR3 spans 13 residues. Trimming left V 6 bases short and J 1 base short, with 9 bases between. The germline V gene has CDR1 MNHEY and CDR2 SVGAGI.

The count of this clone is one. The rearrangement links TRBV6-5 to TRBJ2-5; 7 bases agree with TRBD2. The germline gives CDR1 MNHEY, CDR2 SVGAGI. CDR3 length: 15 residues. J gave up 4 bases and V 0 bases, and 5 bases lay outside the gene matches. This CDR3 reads CASSYSPGGRETQYF. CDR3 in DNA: TGTGCCAGCAGTTACTCTCCGGGAGGCAGAGAGACCCAGTACTTC.

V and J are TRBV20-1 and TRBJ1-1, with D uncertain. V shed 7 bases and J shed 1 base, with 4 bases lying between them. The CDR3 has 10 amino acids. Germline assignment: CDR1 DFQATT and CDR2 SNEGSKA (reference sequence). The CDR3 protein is CSDRNTEAFF. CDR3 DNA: TGCAGTGATCGGAACACTGAAGCTTTCTTT.

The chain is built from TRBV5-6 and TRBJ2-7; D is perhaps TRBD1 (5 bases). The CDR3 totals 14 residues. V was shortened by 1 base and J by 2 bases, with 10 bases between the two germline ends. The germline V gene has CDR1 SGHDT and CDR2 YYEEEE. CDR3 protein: CASSLKGVPYEQYF. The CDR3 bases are TGTGCCAGCAGCTTGAAAGGGGTCCCCTACGAGCAGTACTTC.

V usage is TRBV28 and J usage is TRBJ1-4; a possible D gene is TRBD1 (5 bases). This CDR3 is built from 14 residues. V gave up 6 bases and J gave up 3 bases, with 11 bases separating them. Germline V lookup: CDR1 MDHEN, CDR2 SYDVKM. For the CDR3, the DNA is TGTGCCAGCAGCGGAGGGGTAGCTAATGAAAAACTGTTTTTT. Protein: CASSGGVANEKLFF.

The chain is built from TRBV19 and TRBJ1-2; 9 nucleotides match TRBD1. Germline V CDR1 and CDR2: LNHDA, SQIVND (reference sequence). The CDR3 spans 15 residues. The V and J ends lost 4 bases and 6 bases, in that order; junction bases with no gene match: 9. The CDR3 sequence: CASSTDRGIRNGYTF. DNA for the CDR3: TGTGCCAGTAGTACCGACAGGGGGATACGGAATGGCTACACCTTC.

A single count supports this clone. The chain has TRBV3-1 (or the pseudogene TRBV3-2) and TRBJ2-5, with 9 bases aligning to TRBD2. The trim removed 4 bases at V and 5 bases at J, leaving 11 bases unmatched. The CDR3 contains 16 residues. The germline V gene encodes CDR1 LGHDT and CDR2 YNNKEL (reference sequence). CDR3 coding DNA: TGTGCCAGCAGCCGTCGACTAGCGGAGGGGGATGAGACCCAGTACTTC. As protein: CASSRRLAEGDETQYF.

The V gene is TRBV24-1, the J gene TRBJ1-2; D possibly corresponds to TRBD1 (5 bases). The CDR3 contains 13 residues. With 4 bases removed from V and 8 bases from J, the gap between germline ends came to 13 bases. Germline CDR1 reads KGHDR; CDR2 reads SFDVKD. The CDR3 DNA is TGTGCCACCAGTGACTCCAGGGTTCACGGCTACACCTTC. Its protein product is CATSDSRVHGYTF.

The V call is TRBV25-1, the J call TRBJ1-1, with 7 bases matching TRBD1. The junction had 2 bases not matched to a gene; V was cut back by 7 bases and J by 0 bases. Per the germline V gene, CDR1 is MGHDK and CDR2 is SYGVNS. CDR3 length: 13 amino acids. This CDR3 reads CASTDRLNTEAFF. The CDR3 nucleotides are TGTGCCAGCACGGACAGGTTGAACACTGAAGCTTTCTTT. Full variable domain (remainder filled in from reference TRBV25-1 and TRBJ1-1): EADIYQTPRYLVIGTGKKITLECSQTMGHDKMYWYQQDPGMELHLIHYSYGVNSTEKGDLSSESTVSRIRTEHFPLTLESARPSHTSQYLCASTDRLNTEAFFGQGTRLTVV.

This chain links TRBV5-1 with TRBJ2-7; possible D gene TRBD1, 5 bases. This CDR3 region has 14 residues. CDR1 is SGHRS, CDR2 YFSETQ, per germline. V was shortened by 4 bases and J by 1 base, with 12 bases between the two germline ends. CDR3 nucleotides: TGCGCCAGCAGCATCTCCCAGGGTTCCTACGAGCAGTACTTC. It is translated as CASSISQGSYEQYF.